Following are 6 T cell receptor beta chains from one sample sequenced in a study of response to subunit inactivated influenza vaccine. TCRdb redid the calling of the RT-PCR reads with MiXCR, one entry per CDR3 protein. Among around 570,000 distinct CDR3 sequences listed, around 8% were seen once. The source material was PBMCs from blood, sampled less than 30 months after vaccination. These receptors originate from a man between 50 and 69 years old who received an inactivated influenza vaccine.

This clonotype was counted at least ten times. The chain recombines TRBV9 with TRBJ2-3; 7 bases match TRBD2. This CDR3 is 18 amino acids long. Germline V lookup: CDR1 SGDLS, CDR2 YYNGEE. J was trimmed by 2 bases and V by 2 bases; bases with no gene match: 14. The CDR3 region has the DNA TGTGCCAGCAGCGTGGAGGCCTTAAGGACTAGTGTCACAGATACGCAGTATTTT. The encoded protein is CASSVEALRTSVTDTQYF.

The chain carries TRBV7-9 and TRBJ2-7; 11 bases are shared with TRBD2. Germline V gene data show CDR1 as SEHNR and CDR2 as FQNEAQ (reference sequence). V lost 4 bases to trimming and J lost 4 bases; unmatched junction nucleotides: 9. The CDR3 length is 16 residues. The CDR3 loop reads CASSSPLAGGTYEQYF. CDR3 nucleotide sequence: TGTGCCAGCAGCTCACCTCTAGCGGGAGGTACTTACGAGCAGTACTTC.

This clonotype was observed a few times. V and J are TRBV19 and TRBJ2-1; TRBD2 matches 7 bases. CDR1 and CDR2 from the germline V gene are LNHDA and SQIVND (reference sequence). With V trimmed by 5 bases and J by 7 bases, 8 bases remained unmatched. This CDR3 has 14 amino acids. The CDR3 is CASSVTGGLNEQFF. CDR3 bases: TGTGCCAGTAGTGTGACGGGAGGTTTGAATGAGCAGTTCTTC. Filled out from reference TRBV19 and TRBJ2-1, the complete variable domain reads DGGITQSPKYLFRKEGQNVTLSCEQNLNHDAMYWYRQDPGQGLRLIYYSQIVNDFQKGDIAEGYSVSREKKESFPLTVTSAQKNPTAFYLCASSVTGGLNEQFFGPGTRLTVL.

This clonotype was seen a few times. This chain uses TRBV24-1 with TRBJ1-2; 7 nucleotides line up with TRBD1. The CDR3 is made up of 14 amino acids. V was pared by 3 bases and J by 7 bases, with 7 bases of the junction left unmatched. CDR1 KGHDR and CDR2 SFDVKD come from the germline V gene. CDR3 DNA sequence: TGTGCCACCAGTGATCCAGGGGGAATTCGTGGCTACACCTTC. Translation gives CATSDPGGIRGYTF.

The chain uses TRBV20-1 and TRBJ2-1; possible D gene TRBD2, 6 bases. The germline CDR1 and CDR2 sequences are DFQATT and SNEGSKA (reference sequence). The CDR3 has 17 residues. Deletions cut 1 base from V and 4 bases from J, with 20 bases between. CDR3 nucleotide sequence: TGCAGTGCTAGAGGTCCCCTGGGCGGGACTTCGTACAATGAGCAGTTCTTC. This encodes CSARGPLGGTSYNEQFF.

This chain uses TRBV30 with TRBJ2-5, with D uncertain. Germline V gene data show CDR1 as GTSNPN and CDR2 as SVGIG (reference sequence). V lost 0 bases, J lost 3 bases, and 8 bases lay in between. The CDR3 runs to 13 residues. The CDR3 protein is CAWSVGVEETQYF. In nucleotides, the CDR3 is TGTGCCTGGAGTGTCGGAGTAGAAGAGACCCAGTACTTC.